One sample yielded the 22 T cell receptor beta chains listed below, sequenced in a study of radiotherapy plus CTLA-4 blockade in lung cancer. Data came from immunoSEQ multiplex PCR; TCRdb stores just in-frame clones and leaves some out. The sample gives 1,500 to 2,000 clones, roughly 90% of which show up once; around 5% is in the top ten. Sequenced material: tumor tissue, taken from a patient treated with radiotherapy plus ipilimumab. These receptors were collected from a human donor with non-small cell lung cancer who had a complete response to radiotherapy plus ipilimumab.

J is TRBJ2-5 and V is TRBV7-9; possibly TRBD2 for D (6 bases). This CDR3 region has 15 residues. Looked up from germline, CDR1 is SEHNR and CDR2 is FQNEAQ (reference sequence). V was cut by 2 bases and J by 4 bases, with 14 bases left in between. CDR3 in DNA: TGTGCCAGCAGCTTATGGTTCCACGGGGGAGAGACCCAGTACTTC. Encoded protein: CASSLWFHGGETQYF.

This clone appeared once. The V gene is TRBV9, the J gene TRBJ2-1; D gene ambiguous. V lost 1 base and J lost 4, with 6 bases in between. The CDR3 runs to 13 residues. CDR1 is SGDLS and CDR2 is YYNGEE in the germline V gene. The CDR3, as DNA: TGTGCCAGCAGCGTAAGGGATTACAATGAGCAGTTCTTC. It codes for CASSVRDYNEQFF.

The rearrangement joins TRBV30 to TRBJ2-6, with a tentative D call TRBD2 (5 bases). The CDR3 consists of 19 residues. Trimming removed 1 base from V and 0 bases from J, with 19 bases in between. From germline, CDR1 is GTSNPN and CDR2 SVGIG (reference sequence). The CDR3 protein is CAWSGPGRSHPSGANVLTF. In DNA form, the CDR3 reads TGTGCCTGGAGTGGGCCGGGAAGGTCACACCCCTCTGGGGCCAACGTCCTGACTTTC.

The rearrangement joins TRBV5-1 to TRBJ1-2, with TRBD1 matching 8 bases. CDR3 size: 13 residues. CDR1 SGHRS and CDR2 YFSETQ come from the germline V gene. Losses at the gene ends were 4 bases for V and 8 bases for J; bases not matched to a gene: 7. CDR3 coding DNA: TGCGCCAGCAGCGGGACAGGTCCTTGGGGCTACACCTTC. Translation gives CASSGTGPWGYTF.

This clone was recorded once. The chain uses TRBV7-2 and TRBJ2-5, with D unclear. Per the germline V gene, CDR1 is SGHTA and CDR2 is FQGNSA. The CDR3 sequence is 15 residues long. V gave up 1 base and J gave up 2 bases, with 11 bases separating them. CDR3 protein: CASSLVPEKQETQYF. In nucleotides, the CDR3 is TGTGCCAGCAGCTTAGTTCCGGAGAAGCAAGAGACCCAGTACTTC.

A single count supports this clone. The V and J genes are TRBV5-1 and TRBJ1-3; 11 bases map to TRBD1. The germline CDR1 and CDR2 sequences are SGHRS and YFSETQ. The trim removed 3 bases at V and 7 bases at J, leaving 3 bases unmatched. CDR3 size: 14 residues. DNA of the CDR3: TGCGCCAGCAGCTCGGACAGGGGGCGGAACACCATATATTTT. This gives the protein CASSSDRGRNTIYF.

CDR3 in DNA: TGTGCCAGCAGCCACCCTAGCGGGAGTTATGAGCAGTTCTTC. It translates to CASSHPSGSYEQFF. The chain combines TRBV5-4 with TRBJ2-1; 10 positions agree with TRBD2. The length of the CDR3 is 14 residues. Per the germline V gene, CDR1 is SGHNT and CDR2 is YYREEE (reference sequence). The trim removed 4 bases at V and 8 bases at J, leaving 6 bases unmatched.

For the CDR3, the DNA is TGTGCCAGCAGCTGGGTAAAGCGGGATCACTACAATGAGCAGTTCTTC. Protein product: CASSWVKRDHYNEQFF. The chain employs TRBV5-6 and TRBJ2-1; the match to TRBD2 covers 7 bases. With V trimmed by 3 bases and J by 3 bases, 9 bases remained unmatched. The V gene's germline CDR1 is SGHDT and CDR2 YYEEEE. The CDR3 runs 16 residues.

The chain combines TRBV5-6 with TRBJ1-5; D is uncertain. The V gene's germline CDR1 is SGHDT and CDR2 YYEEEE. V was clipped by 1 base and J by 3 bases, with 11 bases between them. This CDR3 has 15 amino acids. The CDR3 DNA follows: TGTGCCAGCAGCTTGTGGTCAGCCAACAATCAGCCCCAGCATTTT. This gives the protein CASSLWSANNQPQHF.

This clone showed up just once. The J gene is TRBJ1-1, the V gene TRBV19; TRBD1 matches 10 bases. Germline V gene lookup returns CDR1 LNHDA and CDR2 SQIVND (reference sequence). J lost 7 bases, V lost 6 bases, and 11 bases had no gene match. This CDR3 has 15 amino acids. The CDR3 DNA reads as TGTGCCAGTAGACTTACCGGGACAGGGGTACTTGAAGCTTTCTTT. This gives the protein CASRLTGTGVLEAFF.

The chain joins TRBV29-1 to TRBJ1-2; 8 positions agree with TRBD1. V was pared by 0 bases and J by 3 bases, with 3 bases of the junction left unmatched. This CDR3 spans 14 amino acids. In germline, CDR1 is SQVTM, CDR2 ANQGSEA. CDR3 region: CSVEDRTGYYGYTF. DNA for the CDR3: TGCAGCGTTGAAGACAGGACAGGGTACTATGGCTACACCTTC.

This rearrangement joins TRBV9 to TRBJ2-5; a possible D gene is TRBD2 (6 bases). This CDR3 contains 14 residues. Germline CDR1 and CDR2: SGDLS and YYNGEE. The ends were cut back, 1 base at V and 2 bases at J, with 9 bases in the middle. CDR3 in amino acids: CASSVRGLQETQYF. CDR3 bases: TGTGCCAGCAGCGTACGGGGGTTACAAGAGACCCAGTACTTC.

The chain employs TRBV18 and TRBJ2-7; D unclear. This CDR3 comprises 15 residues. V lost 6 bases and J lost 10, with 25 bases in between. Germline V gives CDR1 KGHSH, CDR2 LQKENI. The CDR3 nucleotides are TGTGCCAGCTCCCTAGGCGAGAGTCAGTTGCGCGAACAGTACTTC. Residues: CASSLGESQLREQYF.

Here the CDR3 DNA reads TGTGCCAGCAGCACGGGACAGTATCAAAGCACAGATACGCAGTATTTT. Translation: CASSTGQYQSTDTQYF. V gene TRBV11-3 combines with J gene TRBJ2-3; the match to TRBD1 covers 7 bases. Germline values: CDR1 SGHNT, CDR2 YENEEA. Trimming took 5 bases from V and 0 from J; bases not matched to a gene: 8. The CDR3 spans 16 residues.

This chain's CDR3 is CASSPIRGKSNQPQHF. In nucleotides, the CDR3 is TGTGCCAGTAGTCCAATTCGGGGGAAGAGCAATCAGCCCCAGCATTTT. The rearrangement joins TRBV19 to TRBJ1-5; weak D call: TRBD1 (5 bases). Per germline, CDR1 LNHDA and CDR2 SQIVND (reference sequence). CDR3 size: 16 residues. V lost 5 bases to trimming and J lost 1 base, with 15 bases between them.

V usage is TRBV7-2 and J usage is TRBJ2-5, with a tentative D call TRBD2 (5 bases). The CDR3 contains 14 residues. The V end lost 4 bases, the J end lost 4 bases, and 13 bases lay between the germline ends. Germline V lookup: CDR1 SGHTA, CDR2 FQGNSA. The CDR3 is CASSSPEGGETQYF. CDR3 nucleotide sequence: TGTGCCAGCAGCTCCCCAGAGGGCGGAGAGACCCAGTACTTC.

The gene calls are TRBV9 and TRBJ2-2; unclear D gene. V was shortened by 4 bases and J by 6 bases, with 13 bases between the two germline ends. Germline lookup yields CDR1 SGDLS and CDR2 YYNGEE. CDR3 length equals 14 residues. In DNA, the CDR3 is TGTGCCAGCAGCTCCGGAGTGGGTGCCGGGGAGCTGTTTTTT. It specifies CASSSGVGAGELFF.

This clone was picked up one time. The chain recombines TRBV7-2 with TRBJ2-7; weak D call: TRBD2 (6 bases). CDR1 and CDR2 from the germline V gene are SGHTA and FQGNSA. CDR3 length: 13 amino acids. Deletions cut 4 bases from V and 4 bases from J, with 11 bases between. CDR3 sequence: CASSSGVQYEQYV. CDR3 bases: TGTGCCAGCAGCTCGGGAGTTCAATACGAGCAGTACGTC.

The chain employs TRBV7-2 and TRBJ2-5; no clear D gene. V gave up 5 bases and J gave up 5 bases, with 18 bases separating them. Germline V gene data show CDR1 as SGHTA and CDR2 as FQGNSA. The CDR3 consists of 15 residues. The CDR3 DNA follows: TGTGCCAGCAGCCCCTCCCGTTCGTCTGGGGAGACCCAGTACTTC. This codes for CASSPSRSSGETQYF. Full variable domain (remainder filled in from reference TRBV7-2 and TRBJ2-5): GAGVSQSPSNKVTEKGKDVELRCDPISGHTALYWYRQSLGQGLEFLIYFQGNSAPDKSGLPSDRFSAERTGGSVSTLTIQRTQQEDSAVYLCASSPSRSSGETQYFGPGTRLLVL.

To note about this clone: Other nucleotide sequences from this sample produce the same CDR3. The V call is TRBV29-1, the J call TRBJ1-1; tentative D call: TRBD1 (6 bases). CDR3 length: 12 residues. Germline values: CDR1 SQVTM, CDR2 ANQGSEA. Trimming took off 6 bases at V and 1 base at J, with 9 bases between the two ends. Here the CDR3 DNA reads TGCAGCGTACAGGGTTCGAACACTGAAGCTTTCTTT. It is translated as CSVQGSNTEAFF.

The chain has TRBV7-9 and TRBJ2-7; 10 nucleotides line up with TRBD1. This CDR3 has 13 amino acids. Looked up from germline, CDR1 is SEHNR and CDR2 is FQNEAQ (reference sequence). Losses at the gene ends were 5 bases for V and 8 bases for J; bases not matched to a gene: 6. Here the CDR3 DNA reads TGTGCCAGCAGCCGTTTGGACAGGGGGAAGCAGTACTTC. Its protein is CASSRLDRGKQYF.

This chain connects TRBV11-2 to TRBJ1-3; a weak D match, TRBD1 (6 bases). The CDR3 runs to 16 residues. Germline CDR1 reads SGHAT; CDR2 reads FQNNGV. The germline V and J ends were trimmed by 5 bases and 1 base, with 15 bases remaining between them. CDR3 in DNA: TGTGCCAGCAGCCTAGGTACAGGGCTATCTGGAAACACCATATATTTT. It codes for CASSLGTGLSGNTIYF.